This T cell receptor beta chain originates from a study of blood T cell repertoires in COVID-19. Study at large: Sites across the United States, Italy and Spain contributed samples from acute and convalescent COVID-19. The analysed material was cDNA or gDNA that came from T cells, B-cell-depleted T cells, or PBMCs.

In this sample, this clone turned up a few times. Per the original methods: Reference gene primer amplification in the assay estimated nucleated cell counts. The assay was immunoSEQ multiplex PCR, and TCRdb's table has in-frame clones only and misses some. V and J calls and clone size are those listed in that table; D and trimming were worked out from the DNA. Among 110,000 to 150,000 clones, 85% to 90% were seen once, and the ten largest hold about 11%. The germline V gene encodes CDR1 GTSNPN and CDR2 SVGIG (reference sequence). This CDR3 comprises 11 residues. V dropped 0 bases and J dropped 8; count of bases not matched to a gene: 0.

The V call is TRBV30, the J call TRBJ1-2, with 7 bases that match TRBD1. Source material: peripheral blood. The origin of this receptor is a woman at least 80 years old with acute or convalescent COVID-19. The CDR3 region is CAWSVGGGYTF. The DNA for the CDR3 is TGTGCCTGGAGTGTAGGGGGCGGCTACACCTTC.